This TCR beta chain derives from a study of PD-1 blockade in classical Hodgkin lymphoma. The time point here: newly diagnosed, previously untreated cHL patient sample. Magnetic negative selection was used to purify CD4+ T cells from thawed PBMCs. Generated by immunoSEQ multiplex PCR, the TCRdb table keeps only in-frame clones and is missing some. The sample includes about 23,000 clones, 89% of them seen just once. Source material: CD4+ T cells from blood. The TCR comes from a human donor with classical Hodgkin lymphoma.

CDR3 bases: TGTGCCAGTAGTATTTTGCCTGGAAACACCATATATTTT. Amino acid sequence: CASSILPGNTIYF. This chain joins TRBV19 and TRBJ1-3; D call uncertain. CDR1 is LNHDA and CDR2 is SQIVND in the germline V gene (reference sequence). V dropped 3 bases and J dropped 2 bases, with 5 bases sitting between them. The CDR3 totals 13 residues.